This T cell receptor beta chain was recovered during a study of T cell responses to AZD1222 COVID-19 vaccine. Between the trimmed V and J ends, which lost 6 bases and 3 bases, there was a span of 6 bases. Per germline, CDR1 MDHEN and CDR2 SYDVKM. This CDR3 spans 11 amino acids. TCRdb keeps only in-frame clones here, not all; method: immunoSEQ multiplex PCR. Of approximately 90,000 clones listed, roughly 85% were seen once; the top ten hold around 8%. The TCR originated in an adult in good health. The rearrangement joins TRBV28 to TRBJ2-7; D unresolved. The specimen comprised peripheral blood, sampled on day 0 of AZD1222 vaccination. The CDR3 nucleotides read TGTGCCAGCAGCCTCAACTACGAGCAGTACTTC. This sequence encodes CASSLNYEQYF. Based on the CDR3 plus reference TRBV28 and TRBJ2-7, the full variable domain is DVKVTQSSRYLVKRTGEKVFLECVQDMDHENMFWYRQDPGLGLRLIYFSYDVKMKEKGDIPEGYSVSREKKERFSLILESASTNQTSMYLCASSLNYEQYFGPGTRLTVT.